The rows below give T cell receptor beta chains drawn from one sample of a study of breast tumors, draining lymph nodes, adjacent tissues. TCRdb passed the multiplex PCR reads through MiXCR, listing each CDR3 protein once. The data hold under 250,000 distinct CDR3 sequences, with approximately 30% observed a single time. Sequences were obtained from axillary lymph node tissue. The receptors come from a female donor with breast cancer. Some clones in this sample may be carry-over from other donors' samples. CDR3s include the opening cysteine and the closing phenylalanine or tryptophan. The D gene is left open where the match is weak. Only part of the rows carry a size: once, few, many, or a class if the clone is expanded.

J,size,D,V,DNA,CDR3
TRBJ2-1,NA,TRBD2,TRBV20-1,TGCAGTGCTAGACCCGGGCTAGCGGGTTACAATGAGCAGTTCTTC,CSARPGLAGYNEQFF
TRBJ2-3,many,TRBD2,TRBV30,TGTGCCTGGAGTGGCGGGAGAACAGATACGCAGTATTTT,CAWSGGRTDTQYF
TRBJ2-5,NA,TRBD2,TRBV25-1,TGTGCCAGCAGTGTCCCGACTAGCGGGAGGGGAGAGACCCAGTACTTC,CASSVPTSGRGETQYF
TRBJ2-5,many,NA,TRBV2,TGTGCCAGCATGGATAGCCGCCAAGAGACCCAGTACTTC,CASMDSRQETQYF
TRBJ2-1,NA,NA,TRBV30,TGTGCCTGGAGTCGAGGGCAGGGTGAGCAGTTCTTC,CAWSRGQGEQFF
TRBJ2-7,many,NA,TRBV27,TGTGCCAGCAGTTTTCAGCGGAACTACGAGCAGTACTTC,CASSFQRNYEQYF
TRBJ2-6,NA,NA,TRBV12-3/TRBV12-4,TGTGCCAGCAGTTTGGGGCTCAACGTCCTGACTTTC,CASSLGLNVLTF
TRBJ1-6,once,TRBD1,TRBV7-2,TGTGCCAGCAGCTTTCCGGACAGGGGGTATGGATCACCCCTCCACTTT,CASSFPDRGYGSPLHF
TRBJ1-1,NA,NA,TRBV7-6,TGTGCCAGCAGCTTAGTCGGGATGGGGAACACTGGAGCTTTCTTT,CASSLVGMGNTGAFF
TRBJ2-1,once,TRBD2,TRBV11-2,TGTGCCAGCAGCTTAGATTGGCTAGCGGGAGGGTTCTTC,CASSLDWLAGGFF
TRBJ2-7,NA,TRBD1,TRBV7-2,TGTGCCAGCAGCTTAATGACAGGGAGTTACGAGCAGTACTTC,CASSLMTGSYEQYF
TRBJ1-5,NA,NA,TRBV20-1,TGCAGTGCTAGAGTGTTATCCTCTCCCGGGGGCAATCAGCCCCAGCATTTT,CSARVLSSPGGNQPQHF
TRBJ2-2,many,NA,TRBV6-5,TGTGCCAGCAGTTATAAAGACGCCACCGGGGAGCTGTTTTTT,CASSYKDATGELFF
TRBJ1-6,many,NA,TRBV4-1,TGCGCCAGCAGCCAGACCGAGTCCCGAACTTCACCCCTCCACTTT,CASSQTESRTSPLHF
TRBJ2-1,NA,NA,TRBV10-3,TGTGCCATCAGTGCTAAGGAATACAATGAGCAGTTCTTC,CAISAKEYNEQFF
TRBJ2-3,once,TRBD1,TRBV20-1,TGCAGTGCTGGCGGGACAGGGGTTCTAGCGGATTACACAGATACGCAGTATTTT,CSAGGTGVLADYTDTQYF
TRBJ2-7,NA,TRBD1,TRBV7-9,TGTGCCAGCAGCGTGGGACAGGGCCCCCCTTACGAGCAGCACTTC,CASSVGQGPPYEQHF
TRBJ2-1,many,NA,TRBV20-1,TGCAGTGCTAGAGATCCGGGGAACCCTAACCCTGAGCAGTTCTTC,CSARDPGNPNPEQFF
TRBJ2-3,many,NA,TRBV30,TGTGCCTGGAGTGACAGCCCCTTGGGGGTGTCAGATACGCAGTATTTT,CAWSDSPLGVSDTQYF
TRBJ2-3,many,NA,TRBV5-1,TGCGCCAGCACCGGACAGTCAGGGACAGATACGCAGTATTTT,CASTGQSGTDTQYF
TRBJ1-4,NA,TRBD1,TRBV25-1,TGTGCCAGCAGTGCCCGGGGGACAGGGAAAAGCGAAAAACTGTTTTTT,CASSARGTGKSEKLFF
TRBJ1-6,many,NA,TRBV7-9,TGTGCCAGCAGCCCAGGGTCTGGCTATAATTCACCCCTCCACTTT,CASSPGSGYNSPLHF
TRBJ1-3,many,NA,TRBV5-5,TGTGCCAGCAGCTTGGCCTTGGGGTCTGGAAACACCATATATTTT,CASSLALGSGNTIYF
TRBJ2-2,many,TRBD1,TRBV24-1,TGTGCCACCAGTGACCTGGTCCCTCGGGACAGGGCACGAGCCACCGGGGAGCTGTTTTTT,CATSDLVPRDRARATGELFF
TRBJ1-2,many,NA,TRBV6-1,TGTGCCAGCAGTGAACGGCTACAGGGACGGGACTACACCTTC,CASSERLQGRDYTF
TRBJ2-5,many,NA,TRBV29-1,TGCAGCGTTGAAGATGGGGGGGCGGTAAGGACCCAGTACTTC,CSVEDGGAVRTQYF
TRBJ1-1,NA,NA,TRBV5-1,TGCGCCAGCAGCTTGGTCGTGGGCGGACCCAACACTGAAGCTTTCTTT,CASSLVVGGPNTEAFF
TRBJ1-6,many,NA,TRBV6-5,TGTGCCAGCAGTCACTCGCCGTTTGCAGGGGTGGATTCACCCCTCCACTTT,CASSHSPFAGVDSPLHF
TRBJ2-3,NA,TRBD2,TRBV29-1,TGCAGCGTGGATAGCGGGAGCACAGATACGCAGTATTTT,CSVDSGSTDTQYF
TRBJ2-5,many,NA,TRBV7-2,TGTGCCAGCAGCTTAACCAGAGAGACCCAGTACTTC,CASSLTRETQYF
TRBJ2-7,many,TRBD2,TRBV12-3/TRBV12-4,TGTGCCAGCAGTTTCGCCCTGGGTAGCGGGATAGGCGAGCAGTACTTC,CASSFALGSGIGEQYF
TRBJ2-7,many,NA,TRBV7-2,TGTGCCAGCAGCTCCCAGCCCACCTACGAGCAGTACTTC,CASSSQPTYEQYF
TRBJ1-1,NA,NA,TRBV30,TGTGCCTGGAGTCCTATGGACGGTTGGAACACTGAAGCTTTCTTT,CAWSPMDGWNTEAFF
TRBJ1-6,NA,NA,TRBV11-1,TGTGCCAGCAGCACGACAGACCTCTCCTATAATTCACCCCTCCACTTT,CASSTTDLSYNSPLHF
TRBJ2-7,NA,NA,TRBV7-6,TGTGCCAGCAGCTTAGCGGGACGGATGTTCTCCTACGAGCAGTACTTC,CASSLAGRMFSYEQYF
TRBJ2-2,many,NA,TRBV5-1,TGCGCCAGCAGTCAAGGACTACAGGGTTGGAACACCGGGGAGCTGTTTTTT,CASSQGLQGWNTGELFF
TRBJ2-2,many,NA,TRBV24-1,TGTGCCACCAGTGATTTGCTGGGGGCCGGGGAGCTGTTTTTT,CATSDLLGAGELFF
TRBJ2-7,NA,NA,TRBV10-3,TGTGCCATCAGAGGGGCAAGGGACGTCTACGAGCAGTACTTC,CAIRGARDVYEQYF
TRBJ2-7,many,NA,TRBV6-5,TGTGCCAGCAGTTACCGTTTTGGGAGAACCTACGAGCAGTACTTC,CASSYRFGRTYEQYF
TRBJ2-7,many,NA,TRBV20-1,TGCAGTGCTAGAGCGGGCGGCTACGAGCAGTACTTC,CSARAGGYEQYF